This T cell receptor beta chain was sequenced during a study of Graves' ophthalmopathy and Graves' hyperthyroidism. About the study: Peripheral blood sampling occurred at initial diagnosis, before any treatment.

The authors used Ficoll-Paque density gradient centrifugation to separate PBMCs. The input was around 10 ml of fresh peripheral blood. Amplification targeted the TCR beta CDR3 regions, with RNA transcripts as the source material. The library came from an HTBI-primed first-round RT-PCR and a second-round multiplex PCR. Each CDR3 protein gets one entry after TCRdb re-called the multiplex PCR reads with MiXCR. Of about 150,000 distinct CDR3 sequences in the sample, under 40% were seen once. The sample comprised peripheral blood. The receptor was derived from a woman aged 40 to 50 with Graves' ophthalmopathy.

The CDR3: CASRGSVADNSPLHF. DNA of the CDR3: TGTGCCAGCAGGGGAAGTGTCGCGGATAATTCACCCCTCCACTTT. The V call is TRBV2, the J call TRBJ1-6, with no clear D. This CDR3 spans 15 amino acids. Germline V gene lookup returns CDR1 SNHLY and CDR2 FYNNEI. Trimming removed 6 bases from V and 5 bases from J, with 14 bases in between.